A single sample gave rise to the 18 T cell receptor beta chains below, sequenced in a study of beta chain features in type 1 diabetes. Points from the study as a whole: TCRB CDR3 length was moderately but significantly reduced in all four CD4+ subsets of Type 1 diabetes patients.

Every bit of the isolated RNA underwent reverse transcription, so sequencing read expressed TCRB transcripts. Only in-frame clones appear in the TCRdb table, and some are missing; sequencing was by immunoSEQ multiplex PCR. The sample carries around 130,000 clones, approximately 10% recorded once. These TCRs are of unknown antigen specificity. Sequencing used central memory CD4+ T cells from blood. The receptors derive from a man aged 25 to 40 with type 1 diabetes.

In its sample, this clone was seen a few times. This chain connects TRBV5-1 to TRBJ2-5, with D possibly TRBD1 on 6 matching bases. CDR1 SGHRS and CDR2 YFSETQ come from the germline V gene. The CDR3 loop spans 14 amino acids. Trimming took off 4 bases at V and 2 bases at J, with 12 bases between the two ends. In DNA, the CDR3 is TGCGCCAGCAGCCCGACAGGCCCGCAAGAGACCCAGTACTTC. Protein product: CASSPTGPQETQYF.

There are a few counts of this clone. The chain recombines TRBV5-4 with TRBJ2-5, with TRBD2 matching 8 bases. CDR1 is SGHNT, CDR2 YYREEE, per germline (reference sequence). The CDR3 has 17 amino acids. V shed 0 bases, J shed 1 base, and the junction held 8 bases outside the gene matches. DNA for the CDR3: TGTGCCAGCAGCTTGGGAGCGGCGGGGGGAGGCCAAGAGACCCAGTACTTC. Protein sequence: CASSLGAAGGGQETQYF. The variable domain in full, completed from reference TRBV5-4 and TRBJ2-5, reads ETGVTQSPTHLIKTRGQQVTLRCSSQSGHNTVSWYQQALGQGPQFIFQYYREEENGRGNFPPRFSGLQFPNYSSELNVNALELDDSALYLCASSLGAAGGGQETQYFGPGTRLLVL.

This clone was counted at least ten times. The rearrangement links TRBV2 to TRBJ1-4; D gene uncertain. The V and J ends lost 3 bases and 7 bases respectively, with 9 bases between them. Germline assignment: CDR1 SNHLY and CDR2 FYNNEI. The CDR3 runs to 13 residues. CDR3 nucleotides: TGTGCCAGCAGTGAGGGGAGTGGTGAAAAACTGTTTTTT. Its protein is CASSEGSGEKLFF.

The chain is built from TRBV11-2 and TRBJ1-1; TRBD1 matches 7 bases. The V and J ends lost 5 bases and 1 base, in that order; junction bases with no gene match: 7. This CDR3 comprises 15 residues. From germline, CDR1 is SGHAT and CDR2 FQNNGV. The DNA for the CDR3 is TGTGCCAGCAGCATTGGGGACAGAGGGAACACTGAAGCTTTCTTT. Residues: CASSIGDRGNTEAFF.

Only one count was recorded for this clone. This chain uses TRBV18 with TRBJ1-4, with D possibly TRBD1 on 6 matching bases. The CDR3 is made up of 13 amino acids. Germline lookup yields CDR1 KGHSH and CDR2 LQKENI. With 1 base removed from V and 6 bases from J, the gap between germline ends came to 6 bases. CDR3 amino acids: CASSPQGDEKLFF. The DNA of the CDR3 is TGTGCCAGCTCACCACAGGGGGATGAAAAACTGTTTTTT.

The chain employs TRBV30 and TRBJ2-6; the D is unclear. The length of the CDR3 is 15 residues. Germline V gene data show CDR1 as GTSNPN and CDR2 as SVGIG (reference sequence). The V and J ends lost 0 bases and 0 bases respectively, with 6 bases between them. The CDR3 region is CAWSVRVSGANVLTF. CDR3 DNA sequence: TGTGCCTGGAGTGTACGGGTCTCTGGGGCCAACGTCCTGACTTTC.

CDR3 in DNA: TGTGCCAGCTCATCAGCAGGGTATTCACCCCTCCACTTT. Its protein product is CASSSAGYSPLHF. The chain is built from TRBV7-9 and TRBJ1-6, with D possibly TRBD1 on 5 matching bases. The CDR3 contains 13 residues. Deletions cut 8 bases from V and 8 bases from J, with 13 bases between. Germline CDR1 and CDR2: SEHNR and FQNEAQ (reference sequence).

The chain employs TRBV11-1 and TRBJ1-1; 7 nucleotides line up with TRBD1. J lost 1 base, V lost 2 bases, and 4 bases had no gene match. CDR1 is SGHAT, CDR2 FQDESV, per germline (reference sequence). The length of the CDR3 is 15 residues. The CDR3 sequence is CASSLLGTANTEAFF. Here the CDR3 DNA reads TGTGCCAGCAGCTTACTCGGGACAGCGAACACTGAAGCTTTCTTT. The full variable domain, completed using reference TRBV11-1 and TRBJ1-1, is EAEVAQSPRYKITEKSQAVAFWCDPISGHATLYWYRQILGQGPELLVQFQDESVVDDSQLPKDRFSAERLKGVDSTLKIQPAELGDSAMYLCASSLLGTANTEAFFGQGTRLTVV.

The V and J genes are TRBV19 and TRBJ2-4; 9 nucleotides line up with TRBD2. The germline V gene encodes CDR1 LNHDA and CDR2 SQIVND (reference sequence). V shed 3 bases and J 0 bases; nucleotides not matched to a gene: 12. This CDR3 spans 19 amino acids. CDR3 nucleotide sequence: TGTGCCAGTAGTATCTTGTTAGCGGGGGAGAATGTAGCCAAAAACATTCAGTACTTC. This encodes CASSILLAGENVAKNIQYF.

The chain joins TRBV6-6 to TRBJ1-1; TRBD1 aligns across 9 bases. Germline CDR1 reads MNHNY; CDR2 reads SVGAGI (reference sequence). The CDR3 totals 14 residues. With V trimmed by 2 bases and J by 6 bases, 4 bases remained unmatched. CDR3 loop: CASSYRQGGSEAFF. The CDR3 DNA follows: TGTGCCAGCAGTTACCGACAGGGGGGTTCTGAAGCTTTCTTT.

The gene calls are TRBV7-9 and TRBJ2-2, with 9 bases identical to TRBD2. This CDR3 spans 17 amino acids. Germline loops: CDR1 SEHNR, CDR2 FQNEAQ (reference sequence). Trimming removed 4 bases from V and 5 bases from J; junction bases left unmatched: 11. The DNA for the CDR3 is TGTGCCAGCAGCTCCCCCCTGCGGGGGGGATTTACCGGGGAGCTGTTTTTT. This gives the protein CASSSPLRGGFTGELFF.

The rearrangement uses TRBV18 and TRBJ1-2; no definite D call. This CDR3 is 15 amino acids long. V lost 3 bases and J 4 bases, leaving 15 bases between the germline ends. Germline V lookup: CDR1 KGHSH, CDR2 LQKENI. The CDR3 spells CASSPPGSRSYGYTF. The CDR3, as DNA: TGTGCCAGCTCACCTCCGGGGTCCCGGTCCTATGGCTACACCTTC.

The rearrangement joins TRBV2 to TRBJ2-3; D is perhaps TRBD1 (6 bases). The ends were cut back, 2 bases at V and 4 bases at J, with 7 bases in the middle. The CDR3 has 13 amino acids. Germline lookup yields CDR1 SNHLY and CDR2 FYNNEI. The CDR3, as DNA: TGTGCCAGCAGTGAACAGGGGCCAGATACGCAGTATTTT. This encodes CASSEQGPDTQYF.

CDR3 loop: CASSVSGANVLTF. As DNA, the CDR3 is TGTGCCAGCAGTGTATCCGGGGCCAACGTCCTGACTTTC. The chain recombines TRBV2 with TRBJ2-6; no reliable D call. Germline V lookup: CDR1 SNHLY, CDR2 FYNNEI. This CDR3 is built from 13 residues. The ends were cut back, 4 bases at V and 4 bases at J, with 5 bases in the middle.

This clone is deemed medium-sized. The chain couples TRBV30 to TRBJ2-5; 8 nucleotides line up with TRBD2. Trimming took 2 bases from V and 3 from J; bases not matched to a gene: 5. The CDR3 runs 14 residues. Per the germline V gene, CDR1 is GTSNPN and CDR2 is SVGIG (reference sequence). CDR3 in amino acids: CAWSPGLGEETQYF. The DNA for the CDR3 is TGTGCCTGGAGTCCGGGACTAGGGGAAGAGACCCAGTACTTC.

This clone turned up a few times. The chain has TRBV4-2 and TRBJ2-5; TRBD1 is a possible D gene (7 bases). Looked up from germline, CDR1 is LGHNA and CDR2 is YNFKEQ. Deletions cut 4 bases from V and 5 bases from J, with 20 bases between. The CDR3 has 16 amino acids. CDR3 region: CASSLGGTDSQETQYF. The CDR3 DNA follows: TGTGCCAGCAGCCTTGGCGGGACAGATTCCCAGGAGACCCAGTACTTC.

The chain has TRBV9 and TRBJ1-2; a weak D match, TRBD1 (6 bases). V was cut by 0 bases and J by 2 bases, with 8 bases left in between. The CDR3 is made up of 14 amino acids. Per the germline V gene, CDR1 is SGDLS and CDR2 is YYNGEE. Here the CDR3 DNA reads TGTGCCAGCAGCGTAGACAGGGCAAACTATGGCTACACCTTC. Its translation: CASSVDRANYGYTF.

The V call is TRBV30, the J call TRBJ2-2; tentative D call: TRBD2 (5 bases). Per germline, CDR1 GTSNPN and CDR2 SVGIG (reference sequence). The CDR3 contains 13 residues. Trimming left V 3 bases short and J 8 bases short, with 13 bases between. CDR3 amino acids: CAWSAGLVGELFF. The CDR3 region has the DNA TGTGCCTGGAGCGCAGGACTTGTGGGGGAGCTGTTTTTT.